A single TCR beta chain is shown here with its context. The sample comes from a study of blood T cell repertoires in COVID-19. Whole-study context: Nucleic acid was either cDNA or gDNA, and it came from T cells, B-cell-depleted T cells, or PBMCs.

Those who participated ranged in age from roughly 18 to 89 years and resided in about two dozen US areas. Germline V CDR1 and CDR2: LGHDT, YNNKEL (reference sequence). V gave up 1 base and J gave up 1 base; unmatched junction bases: 7. The CDR3 runs 17 residues. Repertoires were generated with immunoSEQ multiplex PCR, while TCRdb's copy carries only in-frame clones and drops some. The sample lists 120,000 to 150,000 clones, 84% occurring once. The clonotype was recovered from a woman under 30 who had been exposed to COVID-19. What was sequenced was PBMCs or T cells enriched from blood (not recorded which). The rearrangement uses TRBV3-1 (or the pseudogene TRBV3-2) and TRBJ1-1, with 9 bases lining up with TRBD1. The CDR3 spells CASSQVGTGRSNTEAFF. The CDR3, as DNA: TGTGCCAGCAGCCAAGTGGGGACAGGGAGGTCGAACACTGAAGCTTTCTTT.